These 23 T cell receptor beta chains originate from one sample sequenced in a study of blood T cell repertoires in COVID-19. Method: immunoSEQ multiplex PCR; TCRdb's copy keeps in-frame clones and lacks some. The data hold 95,000 to 100,000 clones, with about 89% observed a single time. Material for sequencing was peripheral blood. The receptor source for this set is a man aged 50 or older with acute or convalescent COVID-19.

The chain couples TRBV28 to TRBJ1-1; D unclear. Trimming cost V 5 bases and J 4 bases, with 11 bases left between them. This CDR3 is built from 13 residues. The germline CDR1 and CDR2 sequences are MDHEN and SYDVKM. The CDR3 spells CASSELGSTEAFF. The CDR3 coding sequence is TGTGCCAGCAGTGAATTAGGGAGCACTGAAGCTTTCTTT. Full variable domain (rest looked up from reference TRBV28 and TRBJ1-1): DVKVTQSSRYLVKRTGEKVFLECVQDMDHENMFWYRQDPGLGLRLIYFSYDVKMKEKGDIPEGYSVSREKKERFSLILESASTNQTSMYLCASSELGSTEAFFGQGTRLTVV.

This clone is a singleton in its sample. This rearrangement joins TRBV5-1 to TRBJ1-1; 9 bases line up with TRBD1. Trimming cost V 1 base and J 4 bases; bases outside gene matches: 2. Germline values: CDR1 SGHRS, CDR2 YFSETQ. This CDR3 has 14 amino acids. The CDR3 spells CASSLRQGVTEAFF. In DNA, the CDR3 is TGCGCCAGCAGCTTGCGACAGGGGGTCACTGAAGCTTTCTTT.

This chain links TRBV30 with TRBJ1-2, with 7 positions matching TRBD1. The CDR3 sequence is 15 residues long. Looked up from germline, CDR1 is GTSNPN and CDR2 is SVGIG (reference sequence). Germline trimming cut 3 bases from V and 2 bases from J; bases unmatched to any gene: 9. CDR3 DNA: TGTGCCTGGAGGGGCCAGGGGGGCCTAAACTATGGCTACACCTTC. Translation: CAWRGQGGLNYGYTF.

The chain joins TRBV6-5 to TRBJ2-7; weak D call: TRBD1 (6 bases). V lost 4 bases to trimming and J lost 6 bases, with 19 bases between them. This CDR3 is 15 amino acids long. Germline lookup yields CDR1 MNHEY and CDR2 SVGAGI. The DNA of the CDR3 is TGTGCCAGCAGTTCTCCCGGATGGGCAGGGGCCGAGCAGTACTTC. Protein sequence: CASSSPGWAGAEQYF.

The V and J genes are TRBV5-1 and TRBJ1-2, with TRBD1 as a possible D gene (5 bases). Trimming removed 6 bases from V and 2 bases from J, with 14 bases in between. Germline values: CDR1 SGHRS, CDR2 YFSETQ. The CDR3 length is 14 residues. CDR3 in DNA: TGCGCCAGCACCTTAGGACACGAGAACTATGGCTACACCTTC. Amino acid sequence: CASTLGHENYGYTF. The entire variable domain, with the rest obtained from reference TRBV5-1 and TRBJ1-2, is as follows: KAGVTQTPRYLIKTRGQQVTLSCSPISGHRSVSWYQQTPGQGLQFLFEYFSETQRNKGNFPGRFSGRQFSNSRSEMNVSTLELGDSALYLCASTLGHENYGYTFGSGTRLTVV.

The chain employs TRBV7-9 and TRBJ2-7; unclear D gene. Germline CDR1 reads SEHNR; CDR2 reads FQNEAQ (reference sequence). Trimming removed 4 bases at V and 2 bases at J, with 12 bases between. The CDR3 covers 14 residues. The CDR3 region has the DNA TGTGCCAGCAGCTCGCTCACCACAGCCTACGAGCAGTACTTC. It yields the protein CASSSLTTAYEQYF.

Only a few counts were recorded for this clone. CDR3 region: CASSWTSGGANEQFF. The CDR3 DNA is TGTGCCAGCAGCTGGACTAGCGGGGGGGCGAATGAGCAGTTCTTC. This chain joins TRBV7-2 and TRBJ2-1, with 15 positions matching TRBD2. The germline V gene has CDR1 SGHTA and CDR2 FQGNSA. The V gene end was trimmed by 4 bases and the J gene end by 7 bases; junction bases not matched to a gene: 2. This CDR3 region has 15 residues. The full variable domain, with the rest looked up from reference TRBV7-2 and TRBJ2-1, is GAGVSQSPSNKVTEKGKDVELRCDPISGHTALYWYRQSLGQGLEFLIYFQGNSAPDKSGLPSDRFSAERTGGSVSTLTIQRTQQEDSAVYLCASSWTSGGANEQFFGPGTRLTVL.

The J gene is TRBJ1-1, the V gene TRBV5-4; D is undetermined. The CDR3 loop spans 13 amino acids. CDR1 and CDR2 from the germline V gene are SGHNT and YYREEE (reference sequence). Trimming left V 1 base short and J 1 base short, with 5 bases between. CDR3 loop: CASSLTSNTEAFF. CDR3 bases: TGTGCCAGCAGCTTGACATCGAACACTGAAGCTTTCTTT. The whole variable domain, remainder taken from reference TRBV5-4 and TRBJ1-1, is ETGVTQSPTHLIKTRGQQVTLRCSSQSGHNTVSWYQQALGQGPQFIFQYYREEENGRGNFPPRFSGLQFPNYSSELNVNALELDDSALYLCASSLTSNTEAFFGQGTRLTVV.

The chain employs TRBV13 and TRBJ1-2, with TRBD1 matching 7 bases. The CDR3 spans 12 residues. The V gene end was trimmed by 6 bases and the J gene end by 8 bases; junction bases not matched to a gene: 6. Germline-derived CDR1 and CDR2 are PRHDT and FYEKMQ (reference sequence). The CDR3 region has the DNA TGTGCCAGCAGTTCGACAGGGTTCGGCTACACCTTC. As protein: CASSSTGFGYTF.

The rearrangement uses TRBV2 and TRBJ1-6, with no clear D. The CDR3 is 14 residues long. Germline CDR1 reads SNHLY; CDR2 reads FYNNEI. Trimming removed 6 bases at V and 5 bases at J, with 11 bases between. This CDR3 is CASSPSNNNSPLHF. In nucleotides, the CDR3 is TGTGCCAGCAGCCCCAGTAATAATAATTCACCCCTCCACTTT. The complete variable domain, with remaining parts taken from reference TRBV2 and TRBJ1-6, reads EPEVTQTPSHQVTQMGQEVILRCVPISNHLYFYWYRQILGQKVEFLVSFYNNEISEKSEIFDDQFSVERPDGSNFTLKIRSTKLEDSAMYFCASSPSNNNSPLHFGNGTRLTVT.

The V call is TRBV27, the J call TRBJ1-3; D gene unclear. Germline V gives CDR1 MNHEY, CDR2 SMNVEV (reference sequence). The CDR3 totals 15 residues. Trimming cost V 0 bases and J 0 bases, with 6 bases left between them. The CDR3 region is CASSLSVLSGNTIYF. CDR3 DNA sequence: TGTGCCAGCAGTTTATCGGTACTCTCTGGAAACACCATATATTTT.

This chain connects TRBV4-1 to TRBJ1-4; 9 bases are a match to TRBD1. The germline V gene has CDR1 MGHRA and CDR2 YSYEKL. The CDR3 consists of 16 residues. The trim removed 3 bases at V and 8 bases at J, leaving 10 bases unmatched. The CDR3 DNA reads TGCGCCAGCAGCCAGGGACAGGGTGCGGCGGGGGAAAAACTGTTTTTT. Protein: CASSQGQGAAGEKLFF.

This clone has just one count. The V gene is TRBV2, the J gene TRBJ2-4, with 8 bases matching TRBD2. J was trimmed by 10 bases and V by 5 bases; bases with no gene match: 7. In germline, CDR1 is SNHLY, CDR2 FYNNEI. The CDR3 loop spans 13 amino acids. In nucleotides, the CDR3 is TGTGCCAGCAGTCCGGGGGGGGGTCTAATTCAGTACTTC. Protein sequence: CASSPGGGLIQYF.

CDR3 residues: CASRGTAVYGYTF. The CDR3 DNA follows: TGTGCCAGCAGGGGGACTGCCGTCTATGGCTACACCTTC. The chain combines TRBV6-5 with TRBJ1-2; possible D gene TRBD1, 5 bases. The CDR3 is made up of 13 amino acids. Trimming left V 6 bases short and J 4 bases short, with 12 bases between. Germline V gene sequence: CDR1 MNHEY, CDR2 SVGAGI.

This sequence joins TRBV5-6 and TRBJ1-5; 9 bases line up with TRBD1. The germline gives CDR1 SGHDT, CDR2 YYEEEE. The V gene end was trimmed by 6 bases and the J gene end by 5 bases; junction bases not matched to a gene: 6. This CDR3 is 14 amino acids long. DNA for the CDR3: TGTGCCAGCACCGAACAGGGGGCCCATCAGCCCCAGCATTTT. Residues: CASTEQGAHQPQHF.

The chain employs TRBV7-2 and TRBJ2-1, with D unclear. Germline CDR1 reads SGHTA; CDR2 reads FQGNSA. Between the trimmed V and J ends, which lost 5 bases and 8 bases, there was a span of 4 bases. This CDR3 has 10 amino acids. CDR3 residues: CASSHYEQFF. CDR3 bases: TGTGCCAGCAGCCACTATGAGCAGTTCTTC. Using reference TRBV7-2 and TRBJ2-1 for the parts outside the CDR3, the full variable domain is GAGVSQSPSNKVTEKGKDVELRCDPISGHTALYWYRQSLGQGLEFLIYFQGNSAPDKSGLPSDRFSAERTGGSVSTLTIQRTQQEDSAVYLCASSHYEQFFGPGTRLTVL.

The chain recombines TRBV28 with TRBJ2-7; possible D gene TRBD1, 5 bases. CDR1 and CDR2 from the germline V gene are MDHEN and SYDVKM. V was shortened by 6 bases and J by 5 bases, with 17 bases between the two germline ends. The length of the CDR3 is 14 residues. CDR3 amino acids: CASRRGTGRDEQYF. In DNA, the CDR3 is TGTGCCAGCAGAAGGGGTACCGGTAGGGACGAGCAGTACTTC.

The table lists this clone with a count of one. V is TRBV7-9 and J is TRBJ2-2, with 7 bases fitting TRBD2. In germline, CDR1 is SEHNR, CDR2 FQNEAQ (reference sequence). V was pared by 4 bases and J by 4 bases, with 3 bases of the junction left unmatched. The CDR3 has 14 residues. CDR3 region: CASSSGLSTGELFF. Written as DNA, the CDR3 is TGTGCCAGCAGCTCGGGACTAAGCACCGGGGAGCTGTTTTTT.

J is TRBJ2-5 and V is TRBV30, with D perhaps matching TRBD2 (6 bases). The V gene lost 3 bases and the J gene lost 5 bases, with 16 bases spanning the gap. The CDR3 is made up of 14 amino acids. From germline, CDR1 is GTSNPN and CDR2 SVGIG (reference sequence). In nucleotides, the CDR3 is TGTGCCTGGAGGCCCCTGGGACGGGGGGAGACCCAGTACTTC. It encodes CAWRPLGRGETQYF.

V usage is TRBV27 and J usage is TRBJ2-7; 11 bases align to TRBD1. Germline values: CDR1 MNHEY, CDR2 SMNVEV (reference sequence). Germline trimming cut 3 bases from V and 5 bases from J; bases unmatched to any gene: 6. CDR3 length: 15 amino acids. CDR3: CASSLGQGVRNEQYF. DNA of the CDR3: TGTGCCAGCAGTTTGGGACAGGGGGTGAGGAACGAGCAGTACTTC.

The chain uses TRBV18 and TRBJ1-5; 9 nucleotides line up with TRBD1. The CDR3 has 16 amino acids. The V gene end was trimmed by 2 bases and the J gene end by 0 bases; junction bases not matched to a gene: 2. CDR1 and CDR2 from the germline V gene are KGHSH and LQKENI. Here the CDR3 reads CASSPSTGGSNQPQHF. The CDR3 DNA sequence: TGTGCCAGCTCACCATCGACAGGGGGTAGCAATCAGCCCCAGCATTTT.

The chain couples TRBV30 to TRBJ1-3; a weak D match, TRBD1 (5 bases). The germline V gene has CDR1 GTSNPN and CDR2 SVGIG (reference sequence). The V end lost 4 bases, the J end lost 4 bases, and 17 bases lay between the germline ends. The CDR3 is made up of 15 amino acids. CDR3 in DNA: TGTGCCTGGAATCTCGTAGGGGTGGCCGGAAACACCATATATTTT. Its translation is CAWNLVGVAGNTIYF.

This clone has only one observation. The chain uses TRBV7-2 and TRBJ1-5, with D possibly TRBD1 on 6 matching bases. The CDR3 length is 14 residues. Trimming stripped 2 bases from V and 4 bases from J, with 9 bases between. Per the germline V gene, CDR1 is SGHTA and CDR2 is FQGNSA. CDR3 coding DNA: TGTGCCAGCAGCTTAACCAGGGGAAATCAGCCCCAGCATTTT. Translating gives CASSLTRGNQPQHF. Complete variable domain (other parts from reference TRBV7-2 and TRBJ1-5): GAGVSQSPSNKVTEKGKDVELRCDPISGHTALYWYRQSLGQGLEFLIYFQGNSAPDKSGLPSDRFSAERTGGSVSTLTIQRTQQEDSAVYLCASSLTRGNQPQHFGDGTRLSIL.